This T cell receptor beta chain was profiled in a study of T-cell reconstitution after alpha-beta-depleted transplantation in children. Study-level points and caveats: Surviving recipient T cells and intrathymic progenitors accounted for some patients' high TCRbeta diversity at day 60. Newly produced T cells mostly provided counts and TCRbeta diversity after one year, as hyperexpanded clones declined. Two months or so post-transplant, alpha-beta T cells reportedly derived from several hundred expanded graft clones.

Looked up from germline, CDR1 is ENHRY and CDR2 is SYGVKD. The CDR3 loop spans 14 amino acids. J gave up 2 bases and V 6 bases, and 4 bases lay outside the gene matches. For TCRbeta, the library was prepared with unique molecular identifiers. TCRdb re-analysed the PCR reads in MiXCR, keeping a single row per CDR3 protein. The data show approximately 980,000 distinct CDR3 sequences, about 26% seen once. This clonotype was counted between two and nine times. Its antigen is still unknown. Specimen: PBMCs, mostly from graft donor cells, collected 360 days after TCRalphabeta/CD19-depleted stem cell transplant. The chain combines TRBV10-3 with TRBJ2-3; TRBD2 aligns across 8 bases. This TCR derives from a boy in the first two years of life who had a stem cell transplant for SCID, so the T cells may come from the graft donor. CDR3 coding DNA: TGTGCCATCAGCCTTAGCGGGGTCACAGATACGCAGTATTTT. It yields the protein CAISLSGVTDTQYF.